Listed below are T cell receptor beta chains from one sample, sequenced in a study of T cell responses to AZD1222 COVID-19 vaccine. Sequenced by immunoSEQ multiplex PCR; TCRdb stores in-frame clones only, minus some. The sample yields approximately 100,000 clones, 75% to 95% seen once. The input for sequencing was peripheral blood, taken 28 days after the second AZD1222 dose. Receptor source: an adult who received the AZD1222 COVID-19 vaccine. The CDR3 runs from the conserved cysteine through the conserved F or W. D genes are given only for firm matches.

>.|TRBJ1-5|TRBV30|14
CAWSQGKGNQPQHF
TGTGCCTGGAGTCAAGGGAAGGGCAATCAGCCCCAGCATTTT
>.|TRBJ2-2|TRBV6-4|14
CASSRDGNTGELFF
TGTGCCAGCAGCCGAGATGGGAACACCGGGGAGCTGTTTTTT
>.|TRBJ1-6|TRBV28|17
CASSLDLRGRYNSPLHF
TGTGCCAGCAGTTTAGATCTGAGAGGCAGGTATAATTCACCCCTCCACTTT
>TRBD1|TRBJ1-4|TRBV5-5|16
CASSLKGQGAGEKLFF
TGTGCCAGCAGCTTGAAGGGACAGGGGGCCGGTGAAAAACTGTTTTTT
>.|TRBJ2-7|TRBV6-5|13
CASSYTTWSEQYF
TGTGCCAGCAGTTACACGACCTGGAGCGAGCAGTACTTC
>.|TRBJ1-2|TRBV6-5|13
CASRTVGAYGYTF
TGTGCCAGCAGAACGGTCGGGGCTTATGGCTACACCTTC
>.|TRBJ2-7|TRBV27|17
CASSGSSGTLSSYEQYF
TGTGCCAGCAGTGGCTCCTCCGGGACGTTGTCCTCCTACGAGCAGTACTTC
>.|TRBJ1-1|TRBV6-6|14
CASSYPGHAERAFF
TGTGCCAGCAGTTACCCGGGACACGCAGAGCGGGCTTTCTTT
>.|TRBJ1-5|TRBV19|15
CASTFSGDSNQPQHF
TGTGCCAGTACCTTTTCAGGGGATAGCAATCAGCCCCAGCATTTT
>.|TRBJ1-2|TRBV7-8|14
CASSLGGVDYGYTF
TGTGCCAGCAGCTTAGGGGGGGTAGACTATGGCTACACCTTC
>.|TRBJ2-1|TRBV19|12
CASSKGVYEQFF
TGTGCCAGTAGTAAGGGGGTGTATGAGCAGTTCTTC
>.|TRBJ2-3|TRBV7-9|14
CASSFWGGTDTQYF
TGTGCCAGCAGCTTTTGGGGAGGCACAGATACGCAGTATTTT
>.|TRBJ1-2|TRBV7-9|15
CASSPRRGANYGYTF
TGTGCCAGCAGCCCACGGAGGGGTGCTAACTATGGCTACACCTTC